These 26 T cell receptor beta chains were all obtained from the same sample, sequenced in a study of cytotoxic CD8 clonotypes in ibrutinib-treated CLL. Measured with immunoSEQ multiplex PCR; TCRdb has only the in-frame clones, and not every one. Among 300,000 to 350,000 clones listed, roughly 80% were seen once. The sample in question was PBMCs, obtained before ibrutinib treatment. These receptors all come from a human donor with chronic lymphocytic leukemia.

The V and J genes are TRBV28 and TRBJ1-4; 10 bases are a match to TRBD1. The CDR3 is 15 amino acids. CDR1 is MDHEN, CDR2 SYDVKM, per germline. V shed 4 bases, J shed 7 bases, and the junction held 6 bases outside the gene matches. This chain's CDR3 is CASSSLTGGSEKLFF. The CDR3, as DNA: TGTGCCAGCAGTTCGTTGACAGGGGGCAGTGAAAAACTGTTTTTT.

The CDR3 sequence is CASVREVDIQYF. CDR3 DNA: TGTGCCAGCGTTCGGGAGGTAGACATTCAGTACTTC. The J gene is TRBJ2-4, the V gene TRBV2, with 7 bases fitting TRBD2. V gave up 8 bases and J gave up 8 bases; unmatched junction bases: 6. This CDR3 is built from 12 residues. CDR1 SNHLY and CDR2 FYNNEI come from the germline V gene.

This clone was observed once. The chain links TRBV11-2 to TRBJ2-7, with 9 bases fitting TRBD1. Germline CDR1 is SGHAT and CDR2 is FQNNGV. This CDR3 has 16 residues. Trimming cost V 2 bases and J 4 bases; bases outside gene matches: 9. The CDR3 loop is CASSLWETGGVYEQYF. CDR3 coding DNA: TGTGCCAGCAGCTTATGGGAGACAGGGGGAGTTTACGAGCAGTACTTC.

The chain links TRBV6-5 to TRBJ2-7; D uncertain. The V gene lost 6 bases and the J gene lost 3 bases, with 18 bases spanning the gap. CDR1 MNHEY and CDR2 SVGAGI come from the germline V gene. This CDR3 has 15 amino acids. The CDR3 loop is CASSKVPSRVYEQYF. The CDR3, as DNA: TGTGCCAGCAGCAAAGTTCCCAGTAGAGTCTACGAGCAGTACTTC.

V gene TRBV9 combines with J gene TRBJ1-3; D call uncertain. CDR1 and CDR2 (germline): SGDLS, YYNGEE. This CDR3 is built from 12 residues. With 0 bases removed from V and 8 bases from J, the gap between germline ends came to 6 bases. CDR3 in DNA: TGTGCCAGCAGCGTAGGATTGGACACCATATATTTT. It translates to CASSVGLDTIYF.

CDR3 residues: CASSVGTGKDTGELFF. DNA of the CDR3: TGTGCCAGCAGCGTAGGGACAGGGAAGGACACCGGGGAGCTGTTTTTT. V gene TRBV9 combines with J gene TRBJ2-2; 8 bases align to TRBD1. Germline CDR1 reads SGDLS; CDR2 reads YYNGEE. The CDR3 sequence is 16 residues long. The ends lost 0 bases at V and 3 bases at J; junction bases unmatched: 4.

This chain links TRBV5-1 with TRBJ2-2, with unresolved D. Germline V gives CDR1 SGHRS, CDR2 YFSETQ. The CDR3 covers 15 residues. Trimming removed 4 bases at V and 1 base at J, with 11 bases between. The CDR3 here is CASSPLMGNTGELFF. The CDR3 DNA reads TGCGCCAGCAGCCCCCTCATGGGGAACACCGGGGAGCTGTTTTTT. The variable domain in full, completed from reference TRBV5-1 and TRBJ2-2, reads KAGVTQTPRYLIKTRGQQVTLSCSPISGHRSVSWYQQTPGQGLQFLFEYFSETQRNKGNFPGRFSGRQFSNSRSEMNVSTLELGDSALYLCASSPLMGNTGELFFGEGSRLTVL.

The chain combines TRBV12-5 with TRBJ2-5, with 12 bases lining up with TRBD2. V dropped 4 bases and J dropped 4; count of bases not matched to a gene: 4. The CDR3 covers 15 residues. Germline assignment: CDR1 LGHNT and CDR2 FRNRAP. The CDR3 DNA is TGTGCTAGTGGTTGGAGACTAGCGGGAGCAGAGACCCAGTACTTC. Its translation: CASGWRLAGAETQYF.

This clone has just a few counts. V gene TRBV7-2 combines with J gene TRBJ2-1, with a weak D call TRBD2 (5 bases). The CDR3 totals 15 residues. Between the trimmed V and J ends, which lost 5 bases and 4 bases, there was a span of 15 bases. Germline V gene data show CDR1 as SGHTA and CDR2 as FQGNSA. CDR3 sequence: CASSPVSAGYNEQFF. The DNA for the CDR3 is TGTGCCAGCAGCCCGGTCAGCGCGGGTTACAATGAGCAGTTCTTC. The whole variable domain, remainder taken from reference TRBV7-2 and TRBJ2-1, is GAGVSQSPSNKVTEKGKDVELRCDPISGHTALYWYRQSLGQGLEFLIYFQGNSAPDKSGLPSDRFSAERTGGSVSTLTIQRTQQEDSAVYLCASSPVSAGYNEQFFGPGTRLTVL.

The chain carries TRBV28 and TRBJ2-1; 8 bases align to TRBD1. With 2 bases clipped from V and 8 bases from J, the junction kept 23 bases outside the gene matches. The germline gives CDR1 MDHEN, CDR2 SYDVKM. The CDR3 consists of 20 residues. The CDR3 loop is CASSLILRSGGARGFDEQFF. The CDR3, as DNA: TGTGCCAGCAGTTTAATTCTTCGGTCAGGGGGCGCAAGGGGATTCGATGAGCAGTTCTTC.

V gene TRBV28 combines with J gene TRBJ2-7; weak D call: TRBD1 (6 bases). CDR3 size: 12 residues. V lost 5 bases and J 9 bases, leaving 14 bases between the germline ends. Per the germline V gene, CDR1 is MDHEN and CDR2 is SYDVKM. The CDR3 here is CASSDAGTRQYF. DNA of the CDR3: TGTGCCAGCAGTGACGCCGGGACAAGGCAGTACTTC.

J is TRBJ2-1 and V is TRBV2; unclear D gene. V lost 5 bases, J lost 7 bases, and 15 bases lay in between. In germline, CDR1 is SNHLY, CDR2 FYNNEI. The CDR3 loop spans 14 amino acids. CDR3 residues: CASSLRSNRNEQFF. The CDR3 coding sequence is TGTGCCAGCAGTCTTAGGTCCAACCGGAATGAGCAGTTCTTC.

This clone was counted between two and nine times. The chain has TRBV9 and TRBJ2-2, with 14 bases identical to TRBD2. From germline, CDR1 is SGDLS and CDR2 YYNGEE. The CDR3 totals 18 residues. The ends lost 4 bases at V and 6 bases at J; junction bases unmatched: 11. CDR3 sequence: CASSPRLAGGPRPGELFF. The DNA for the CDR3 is TGTGCCAGCAGCCCCCGACTAGCGGGAGGGCCAAGACCCGGGGAGCTGTTTTTT. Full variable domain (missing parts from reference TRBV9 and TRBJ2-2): DSGVTQTPKHLITATGQRVTLRCSPRSGDLSVYWYQQSLDQGLQFLIQYYNGEERAKGNILERFSAQQFPDLHSELNLSSLELGDSALYFCASSPRLAGGPRPGELFFGEGSRLTVL.

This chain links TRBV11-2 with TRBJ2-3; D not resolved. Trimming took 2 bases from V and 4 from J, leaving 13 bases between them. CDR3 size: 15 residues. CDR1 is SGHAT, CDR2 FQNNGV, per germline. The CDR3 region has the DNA TGTGCCAGCAGCTTAAACGTAGAATCTGCAGATACGCAGTATTTT. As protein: CASSLNVESADTQYF.

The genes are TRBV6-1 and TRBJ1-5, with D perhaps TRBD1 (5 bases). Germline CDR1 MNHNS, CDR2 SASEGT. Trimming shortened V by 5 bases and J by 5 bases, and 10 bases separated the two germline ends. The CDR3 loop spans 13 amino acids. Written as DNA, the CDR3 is TGTGCCAGCAGTACAGACAGAGATCAGCCCCAGCATTTT. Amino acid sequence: CASSTDRDQPQHF.

DNA for the CDR3: TGTGCCAGCAGCTTCGAAGGTGAAGCTTTCTTT. The encoded protein is CASSFEGEAFF. The V gene is TRBV11-2, the J gene TRBJ1-1; no clear D gene. CDR1 and CDR2 (germline): SGHAT, FQNNGV. V lost 3 bases, J lost 7 bases, and 6 bases lay in between. The CDR3 extends over 11 amino acids.

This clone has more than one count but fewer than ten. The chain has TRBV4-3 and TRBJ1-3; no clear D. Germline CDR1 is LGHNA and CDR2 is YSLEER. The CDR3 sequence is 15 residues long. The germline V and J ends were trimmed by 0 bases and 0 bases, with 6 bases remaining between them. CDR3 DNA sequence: TGCGCCAGCAGCCAAGATCATTCCTCTGGAAACACCATATATTTT. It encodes CASSQDHSSGNTIYF.

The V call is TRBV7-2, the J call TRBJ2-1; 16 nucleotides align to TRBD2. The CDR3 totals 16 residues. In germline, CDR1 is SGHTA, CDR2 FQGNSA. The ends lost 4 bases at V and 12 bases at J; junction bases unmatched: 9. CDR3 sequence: CASSSTGLAGGPGQFF. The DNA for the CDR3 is TGTGCCAGCAGCTCAACGGGACTAGCGGGAGGGCCCGGGCAGTTCTTC.

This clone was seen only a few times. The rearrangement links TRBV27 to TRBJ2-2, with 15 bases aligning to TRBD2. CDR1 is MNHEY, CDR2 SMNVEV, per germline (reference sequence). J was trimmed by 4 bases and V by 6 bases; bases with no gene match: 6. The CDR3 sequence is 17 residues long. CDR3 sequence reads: CASRRGLAGGRTGELFF. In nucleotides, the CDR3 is TGTGCCAGCAGGCGGGGACTAGCGGGAGGACGCACCGGGGAGCTGTTTTTT.

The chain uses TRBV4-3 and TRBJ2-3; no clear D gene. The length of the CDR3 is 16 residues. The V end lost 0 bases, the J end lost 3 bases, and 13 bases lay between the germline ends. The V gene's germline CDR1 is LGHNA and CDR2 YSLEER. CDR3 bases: TGCGCCAGCAGCCAAGATCGGCAACTGGGGACAGATACGCAGTATTTT. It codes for CASSQDRQLGTDTQYF.

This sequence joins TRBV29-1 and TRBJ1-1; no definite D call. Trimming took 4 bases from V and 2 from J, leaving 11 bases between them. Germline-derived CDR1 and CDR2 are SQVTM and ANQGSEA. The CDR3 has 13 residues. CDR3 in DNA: TGCAGCGTTGGTGCCCTGGGTAACACTGAAGCTTTCTTT. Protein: CSVGALGNTEAFF.

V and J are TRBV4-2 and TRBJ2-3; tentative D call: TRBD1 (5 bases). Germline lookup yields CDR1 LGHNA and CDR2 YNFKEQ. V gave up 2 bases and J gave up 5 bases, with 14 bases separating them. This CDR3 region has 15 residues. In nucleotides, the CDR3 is TGTGCCAGCAGCCAATCTAACAGGCTCGTAGATACGCAGTATTTT. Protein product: CASSQSNRLVDTQYF.

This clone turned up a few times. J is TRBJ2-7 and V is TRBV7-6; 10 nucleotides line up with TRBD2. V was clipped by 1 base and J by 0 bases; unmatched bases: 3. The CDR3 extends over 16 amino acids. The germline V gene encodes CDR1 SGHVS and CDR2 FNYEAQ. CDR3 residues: CASSLVAGGHSYEQYF. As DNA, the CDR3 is TGTGCCAGCAGCTTAGTAGCGGGAGGCCACTCCTACGAGCAGTACTTC.

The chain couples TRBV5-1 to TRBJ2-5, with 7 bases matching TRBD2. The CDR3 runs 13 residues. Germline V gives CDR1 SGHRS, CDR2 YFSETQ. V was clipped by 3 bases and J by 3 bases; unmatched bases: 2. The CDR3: CASSWGGKETQYF. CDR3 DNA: TGCGCCAGCAGCTGGGGGGGAAAAGAGACCCAGTACTTC.

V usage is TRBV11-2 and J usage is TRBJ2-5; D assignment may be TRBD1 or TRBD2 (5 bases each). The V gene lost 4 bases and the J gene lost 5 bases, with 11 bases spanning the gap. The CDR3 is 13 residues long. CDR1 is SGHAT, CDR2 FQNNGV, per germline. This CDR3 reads CASSSGWGETQYF. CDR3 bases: TGTGCCAGCAGCTCCGGTTGGGGGGAGACCCAGTACTTC.

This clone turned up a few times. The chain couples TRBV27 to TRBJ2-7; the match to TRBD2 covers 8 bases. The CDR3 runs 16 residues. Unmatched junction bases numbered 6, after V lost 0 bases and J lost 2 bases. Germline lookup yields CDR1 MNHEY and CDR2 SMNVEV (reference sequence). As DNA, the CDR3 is TGTGCCAGCAGTTTATCAGACGGGAGGGCCACCTACGAGCAGTACTTC. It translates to CASSLSDGRATYEQYF.